The clone carrying this T cell receptor beta chain was counted between two and nine times. This sample is part of a study of blood T cell repertoires in COVID-19. Assay: immunoSEQ multiplex PCR; the TCRdb copy retains only in-frame clones and omits some. Here the sample spans 40,000 to 65,000 clones, 86% being singletons. The germline gives CDR1 ENHRY, CDR2 SYGVKD. The CDR3 spans 14 residues. The V gene end was trimmed by 3 bases and the J gene end by 7 bases; junction bases not matched to a gene: 4. Sequencing was carried out using peripheral blood. The source is a man between 65 and 79 years old with active COVID-19. The chain combines TRBV10-3 with TRBJ1-4, with 8 nucleotides matching TRBD1. The CDR3 protein is CAISDSGGGEKLFF. CDR3 DNA: TGTGCCATCAGTGACTCAGGGGGCGGTGAAAAACTGTTTTTT.